The T cell receptor beta chain under discussion was sequenced for a study of blood T cell repertoires in COVID-19. About the study: PBMCs, B-cell-depleted T cells, or T cells provided the cDNA or gDNA that made up the material.

The authors' processing: Amplification from reference gene primers served as the basis for estimated nucleated cell counts. This table comes from immunoSEQ multiplex PCR, and its TCRdb copy is limited to in-frame clones, with some not included. D and trimming come from the DNA, and the V and J calls and clone size come from that table. The data contain some 180,000 clones, roughly four fifths of them singletons. CDR1 LGHNT and CDR2 FRNRAP come from the germline V gene. Losses at the gene ends were 5 bases for V and 2 bases for J; bases not matched to a gene: 3. The CDR3 sequence is 15 residues long. The clonotype was recovered from a woman aged 80 or over with acute or convalescent COVID-19. The sample taken for sequencing was peripheral blood. The rearrangement links TRBV12-5 to TRBJ2-1; 10 nucleotides match TRBD1. The DNA of the CDR3 is TGTGCTAGTGGTCTCGGACAGGGGGCCTACAATGAGCAGTTCTTC. Protein: CASGLGQGAYNEQFF. Full variable domain (missing parts from reference TRBV12-5 and TRBJ2-1): DARVTQTPRHKVTEMGQEVTMRCQPILGHNTVFWYRQTMMQGLELLAYFRNRAPLDDSGMPKDRFSAEMPDATLATLKIQPSEPRDSAVYFCASGLGQGAYNEQFFGPGTRLTVL.